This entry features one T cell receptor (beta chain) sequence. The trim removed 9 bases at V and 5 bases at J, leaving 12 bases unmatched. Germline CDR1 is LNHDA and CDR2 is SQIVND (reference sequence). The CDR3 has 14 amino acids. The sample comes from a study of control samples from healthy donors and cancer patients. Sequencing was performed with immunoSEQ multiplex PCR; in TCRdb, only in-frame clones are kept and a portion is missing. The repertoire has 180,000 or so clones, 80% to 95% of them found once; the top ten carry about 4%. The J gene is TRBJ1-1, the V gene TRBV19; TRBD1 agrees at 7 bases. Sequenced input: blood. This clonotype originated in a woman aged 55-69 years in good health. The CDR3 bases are TGTGCCAGCAGTCCTCCAGGGGGAGGGACTGAAGCTTTCTTT. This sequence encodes CASSPPGGGTEAFF. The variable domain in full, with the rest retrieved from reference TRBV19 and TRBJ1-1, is DGGITQSPKYLFRKEGQNVTLSCEQNLNHDAMYWYRQDPGQGLRLIYYSQIVNDFQKGDIAEGYSVSREKKESFPLTVTSAQKNPTAFYLCASSPPGGGTEAFFGQGTRLTVV.